This T cell receptor (beta chain) was observed in a study of CD8 T cells in ankylosing spondylitis. Regarding the study as a whole: One TCR beta motif, made up of several highly homologous variants, appeared characteristic of ankylosing spondylitis blood.

The CDR3 is 14 amino acids. V lost 7 bases, J lost 7 bases, and 18 bases lay in between. The V gene's germline CDR1 is SGDLS and CDR2 YYNGEE. A few counts support this clonotype. Its antigen is as yet unknown. TCRdb re-analysed the 5' RACE reads in MiXCR, keeping a single row per CDR3 protein. Among some 800,000 distinct CDR3 sequences, about 10% were seen once, and the ten largest hold approximately 0.46%. This TCR was sampled from a male donor with ankylosing spondylitis. The gene calls are TRBV9 and TRBJ2-1; possibly TRBD2 for D (6 bases). Sequences were obtained from blood, either unsorted or a sorted T cell fraction (not recorded which). The CDR3 loop is CASVLGLAWNEQFF. CDR3 bases: TGTGCCAGCGTCCTTGGCCTAGCGTGGAATGAGCAGTTCTTC.